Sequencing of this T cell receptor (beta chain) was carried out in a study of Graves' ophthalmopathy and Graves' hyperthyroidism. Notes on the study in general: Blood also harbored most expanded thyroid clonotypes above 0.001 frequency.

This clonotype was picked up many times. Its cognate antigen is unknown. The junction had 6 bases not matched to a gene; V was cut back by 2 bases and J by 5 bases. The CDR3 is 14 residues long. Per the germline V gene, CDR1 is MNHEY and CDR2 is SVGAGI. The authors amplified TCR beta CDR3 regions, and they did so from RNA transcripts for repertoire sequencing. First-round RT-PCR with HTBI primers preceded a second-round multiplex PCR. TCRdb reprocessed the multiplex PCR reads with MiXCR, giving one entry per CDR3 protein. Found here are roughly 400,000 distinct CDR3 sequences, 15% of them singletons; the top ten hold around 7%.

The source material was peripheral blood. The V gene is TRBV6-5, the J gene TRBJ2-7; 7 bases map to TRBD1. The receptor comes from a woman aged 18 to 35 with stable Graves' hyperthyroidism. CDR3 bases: TGTGCCAGCAGTTACCGCAGGGGGTACGACGAGCAGTACTTC. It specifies CASSYRRGYDEQYF.